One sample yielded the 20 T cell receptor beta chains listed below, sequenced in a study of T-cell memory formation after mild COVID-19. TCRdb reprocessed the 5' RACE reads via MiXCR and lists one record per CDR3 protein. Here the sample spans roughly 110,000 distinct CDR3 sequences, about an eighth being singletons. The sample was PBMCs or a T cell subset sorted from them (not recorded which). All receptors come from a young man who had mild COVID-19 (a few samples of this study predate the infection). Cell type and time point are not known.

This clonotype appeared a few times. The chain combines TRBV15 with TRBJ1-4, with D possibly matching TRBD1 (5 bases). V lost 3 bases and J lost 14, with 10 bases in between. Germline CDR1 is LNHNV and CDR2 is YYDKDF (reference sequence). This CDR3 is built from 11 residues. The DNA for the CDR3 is TGTGCCACCAGCAGGGCCGGGGCCCTGTTTTTT. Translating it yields CATSRAGALFF.

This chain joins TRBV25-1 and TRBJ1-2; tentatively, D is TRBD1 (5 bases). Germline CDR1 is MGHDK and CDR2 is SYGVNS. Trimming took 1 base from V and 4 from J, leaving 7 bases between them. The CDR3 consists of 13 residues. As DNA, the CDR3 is TGTGCCAGCAGTGAATTTGGGGGCTATGGCTACACCTTC. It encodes CASSEFGGYGYTF.

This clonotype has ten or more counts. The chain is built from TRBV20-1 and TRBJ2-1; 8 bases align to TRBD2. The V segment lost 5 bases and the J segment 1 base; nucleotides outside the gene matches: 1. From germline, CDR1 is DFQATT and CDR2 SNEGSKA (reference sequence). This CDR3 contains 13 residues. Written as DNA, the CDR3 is TGCAGTGCTGGACTAGCATCCTACAATGAGCAGTTCTTC. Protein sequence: CSAGLASYNEQFF.

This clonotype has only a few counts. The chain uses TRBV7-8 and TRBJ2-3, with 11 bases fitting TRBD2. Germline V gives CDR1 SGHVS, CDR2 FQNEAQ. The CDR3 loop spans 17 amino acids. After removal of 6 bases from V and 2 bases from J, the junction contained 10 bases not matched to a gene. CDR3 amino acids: CASRNLAGGSLTDTQYF. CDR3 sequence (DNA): TGTGCCAGCAGAAATCTAGCGGGGGGATCCCTCACAGATACGCAGTATTTT.

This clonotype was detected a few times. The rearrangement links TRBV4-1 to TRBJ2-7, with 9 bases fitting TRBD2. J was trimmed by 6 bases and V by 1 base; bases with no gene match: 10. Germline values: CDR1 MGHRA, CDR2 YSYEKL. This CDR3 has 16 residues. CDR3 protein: CASSQVAGSAGGEQYF. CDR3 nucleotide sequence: TGCGCCAGCAGCCAAGTGGCAGGCTCAGCGGGGGGCGAGCAGTACTTC.

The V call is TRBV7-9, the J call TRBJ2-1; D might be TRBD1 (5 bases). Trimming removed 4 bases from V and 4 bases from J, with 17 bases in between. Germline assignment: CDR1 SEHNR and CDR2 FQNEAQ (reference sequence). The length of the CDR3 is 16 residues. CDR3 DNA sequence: TGTGCCAGCAGCTCTATTGACTGGGGCCCTTACAATGAGCAGTTCTTC. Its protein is CASSSIDWGPYNEQFF.

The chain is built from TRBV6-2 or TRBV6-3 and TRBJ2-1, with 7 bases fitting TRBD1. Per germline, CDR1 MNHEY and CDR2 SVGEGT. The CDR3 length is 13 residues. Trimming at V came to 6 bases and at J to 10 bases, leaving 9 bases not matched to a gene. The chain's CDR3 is CASSPGQVGEQFF. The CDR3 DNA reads TGTGCCAGCAGCCCCGGACAGGTCGGCGAGCAGTTCTTC.

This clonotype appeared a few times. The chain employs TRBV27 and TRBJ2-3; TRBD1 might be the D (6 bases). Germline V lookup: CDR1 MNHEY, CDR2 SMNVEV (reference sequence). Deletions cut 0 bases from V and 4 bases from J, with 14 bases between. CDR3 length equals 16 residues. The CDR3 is CASSLSGHLGPDTQYF. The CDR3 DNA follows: TGTGCCAGCAGTTTATCGGGACATCTGGGCCCAGATACGCAGTATTTT.

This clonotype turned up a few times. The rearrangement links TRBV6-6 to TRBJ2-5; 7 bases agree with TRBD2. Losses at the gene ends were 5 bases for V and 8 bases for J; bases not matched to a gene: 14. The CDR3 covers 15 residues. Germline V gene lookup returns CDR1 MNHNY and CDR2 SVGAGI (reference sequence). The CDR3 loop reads CASSPGGPPSDTQYF. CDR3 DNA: TGTGCCAGCAGTCCGGGGGGTCCACCCTCTGACACCCAGTACTTC.

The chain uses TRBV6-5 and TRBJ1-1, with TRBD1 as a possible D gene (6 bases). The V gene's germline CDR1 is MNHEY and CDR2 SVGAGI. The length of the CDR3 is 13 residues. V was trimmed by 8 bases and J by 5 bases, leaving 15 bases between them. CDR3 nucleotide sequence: TGTGCCAGCGCAACCCGAGGGGGGACTGAAGCTTTCTTT. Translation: CASATRGGTEAFF.

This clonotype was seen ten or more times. The chain's CDR3 is CASSQEPTGVARANVLTF. The CDR3 bases are TGTGCCAGCAGCCAAGAACCCACGGGGGTAGCTAGGGCCAACGTCCTGACTTTC. V usage is TRBV4-2 and J usage is TRBJ2-6; the D gene is possibly TRBD2 (6 bases). The CDR3 is 18 residues long. Trimming removed 0 bases at V and 5 bases at J, with 17 bases between. Germline-derived CDR1 and CDR2 are LGHNA and YNFKEQ.

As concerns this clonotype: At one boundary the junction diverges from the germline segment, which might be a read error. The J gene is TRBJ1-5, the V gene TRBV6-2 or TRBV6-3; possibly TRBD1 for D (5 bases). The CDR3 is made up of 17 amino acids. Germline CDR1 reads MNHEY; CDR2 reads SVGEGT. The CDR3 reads CASSYGGWEGANQPQQF. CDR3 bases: TGTGCCAGCAGTTACGGGGGTTGGGAAGGTGCCAATCAGCCCCAGCAATTT.

The CDR3 loop is CASSLGLAAQETQYF. The DNA for the CDR3 is TGTGCCAGCAGCTTGGGATTGGCCGCTCAAGAGACCCAGTACTTC. This rearrangement joins TRBV7-9 to TRBJ2-5; D call uncertain. Trimming shortened V by 3 bases and J by 2 bases, and 13 bases separated the two germline ends. The CDR3 consists of 15 residues. CDR1 is SEHNR and CDR2 is FQNEAQ in the germline V gene (reference sequence).

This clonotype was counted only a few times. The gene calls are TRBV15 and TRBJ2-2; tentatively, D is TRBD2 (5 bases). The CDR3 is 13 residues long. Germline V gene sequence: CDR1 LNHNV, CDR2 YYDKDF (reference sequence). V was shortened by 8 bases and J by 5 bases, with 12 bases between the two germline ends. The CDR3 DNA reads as TGTGCCACCGACGACCGGGGTACCGGGGAGCTGTTTTTT. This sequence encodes CATDDRGTGELFF.

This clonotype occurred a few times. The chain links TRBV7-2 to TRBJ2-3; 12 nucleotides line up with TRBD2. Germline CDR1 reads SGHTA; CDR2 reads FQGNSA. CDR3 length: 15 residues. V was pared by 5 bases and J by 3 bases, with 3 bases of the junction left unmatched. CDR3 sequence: CASSTGTSGTDTQYF. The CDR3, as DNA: TGTGCCAGCAGCACCGGGACTAGCGGGACAGATACGCAGTATTTT.

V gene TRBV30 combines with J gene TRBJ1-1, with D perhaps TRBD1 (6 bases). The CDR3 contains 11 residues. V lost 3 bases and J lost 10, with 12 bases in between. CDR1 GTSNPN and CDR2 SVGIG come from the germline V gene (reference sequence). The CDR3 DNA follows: TGTGCCTGGAGCCCAGGGGTTGGAGCTTTCTTT. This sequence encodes CAWSPGVGAFF.

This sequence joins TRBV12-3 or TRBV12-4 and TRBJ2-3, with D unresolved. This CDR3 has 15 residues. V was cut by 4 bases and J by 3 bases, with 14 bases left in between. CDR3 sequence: CASSSPVSQTDTQYF. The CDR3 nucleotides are TGTGCCAGCAGTTCCCCGGTTTCTCAGACAGATACGCAGTATTTT.

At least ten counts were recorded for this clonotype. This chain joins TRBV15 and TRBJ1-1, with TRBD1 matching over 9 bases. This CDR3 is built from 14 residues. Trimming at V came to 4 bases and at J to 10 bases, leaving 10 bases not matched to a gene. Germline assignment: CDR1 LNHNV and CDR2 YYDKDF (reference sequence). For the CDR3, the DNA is TGTGCCACCAGCACCGGACAGGGGATCTGGCGAGCTTTCTTT. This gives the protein CATSTGQGIWRAFF.

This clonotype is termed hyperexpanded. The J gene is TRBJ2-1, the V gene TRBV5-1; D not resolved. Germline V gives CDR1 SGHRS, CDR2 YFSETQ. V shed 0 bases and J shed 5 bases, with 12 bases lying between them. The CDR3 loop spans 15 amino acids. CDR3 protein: CASSLDEPTDNEQFF. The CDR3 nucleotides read TGCGCCAGCAGCTTGGACGAGCCTACCGACAATGAGCAGTTCTTC.

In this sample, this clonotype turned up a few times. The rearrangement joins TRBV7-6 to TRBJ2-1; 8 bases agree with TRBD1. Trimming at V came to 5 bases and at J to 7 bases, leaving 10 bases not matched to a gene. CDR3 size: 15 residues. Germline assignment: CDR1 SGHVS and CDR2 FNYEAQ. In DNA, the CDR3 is TGTGCCAGCAGCGCCGGGACAGGATGGGGGAATGAGCAGTTCTTC. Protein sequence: CASSAGTGWGNEQFF.